The 10 T cell receptor beta chains presented below share a single source sample, sequenced in a study of blood T cells in healthy people across ages. Using a J-beta primer mix together with a sample-barcoded 5' primer, a second PCR was run for roughly 6 to 12 cycles. TCRdb itself ran the 5' RACE reads through MiXCR, one entry per CDR3 protein. This repertoire shows roughly 1.4 million distinct CDR3 sequences, 59% found once; its top ten account for 6.5% to 8%. Material for sequencing was blood. The receptors here all came from a man between 18 and 35 years old in good health.

This clonotype was seen more than once but under ten times. V and J are TRBV12-3 or TRBV12-4 and TRBJ2-5; D is possibly TRBD1 (5 bases). V lost 6 bases and J lost 5, with 10 bases in between. The CDR3 extends over 12 amino acids. The CDR3 spells CASSRRVETQYF. The CDR3, as DNA: TGTGCCAGCAGCCGCAGGGTTGAGACCCAGTACTTC.

The J gene is TRBJ2-1, the V gene TRBV4-1; TRBD2 aligns across 7 bases. This CDR3 comprises 16 residues. Germline V CDR1 and CDR2: MGHRA, YSYEKL. The trim removed 4 bases at V and 4 bases at J, leaving 10 bases unmatched. The CDR3 sequence is CASSLPPSGLYNEQFF. CDR3 in DNA: TGCGCCAGCAGCCTCCCCCCTAGCGGCCTATACAATGAGCAGTTCTTC.

This chain links TRBV15 with TRBJ2-4; D is possibly TRBD1 (5 bases). Germline V gene data show CDR1 as LNHNV and CDR2 as YYDKDF (reference sequence). V was pared by 3 bases and J by 13 bases, with 19 bases between. The CDR3 is made up of 14 amino acids. The CDR3 DNA is TGTGCCACCAGCAGTCAGGGATATGGAGAGGCCCAGTACTTC. Amino acid sequence: CATSSQGYGEAQYF.

This clonotype showed up just a few times. A junction boundary mismatches the germline segment, possibly from a read error. The V call is TRBV27, the J call TRBJ2-6; D may match TRBD1 or TRBD2 (5 bases each). This CDR3 spans 16 amino acids. The germline CDR1 and CDR2 sequences are MNHEY and SMNVEV (reference sequence). Written as DNA, the CDR3 is TGTGCCAGCAGTCCGGACGGACTCTCTGGGGCCAACGTTCTGACTTTC. It codes for CASSPDGLSGANVLTF.

The chain recombines TRBV4-1 with TRBJ2-7, with 10 bases identical to TRBD1. This CDR3 region has 15 residues. With V trimmed by 4 bases and J by 6 bases, 9 bases remained unmatched. Germline assignment: CDR1 MGHRA and CDR2 YSYEKL. The chain's CDR3 is CASSPLDRGLLEQYF. The CDR3 region has the DNA TGCGCCAGCAGCCCATTAGACAGGGGGCTACTCGAGCAGTACTTC.

V usage is TRBV20-1 and J usage is TRBJ2-2; 10 nucleotides line up with TRBD1. CDR1 DFQATT and CDR2 SNEGSKA come from the germline V gene (reference sequence). The length of the CDR3 is 20 residues. Trimming cost V 6 bases and J 0 bases; bases outside gene matches: 19. Here the CDR3 reads CSARPPFGQGDKTNTGELFF. The CDR3 bases are TGCAGTGCGCGGCCCCCCTTCGGACAGGGGGACAAAACGAACACCGGGGAGCTGTTTTTT.

The chain is built from TRBV15 and TRBJ2-7; 7 bases match TRBD1. Germline V gene sequence: CDR1 LNHNV, CDR2 YYDKDF (reference sequence). There are 16 residues in the CDR3. The junction had 11 bases not matched to a gene; V was cut back by 1 base and J by 5 bases. The CDR3 here is CATSRARQGADHEQYF. The CDR3 DNA follows: TGTGCCACCAGCAGAGCCAGACAGGGAGCCGACCACGAGCAGTACTTC.

The V gene is TRBV28, the J gene TRBJ1-2; 10 bases agree with TRBD1. Trimming cost V 1 base and J 2 bases; bases outside gene matches: 4. The CDR3 has 16 amino acids. The V gene's germline CDR1 is MDHEN and CDR2 SYDVKM. CDR3 DNA sequence: TGTGCCAGCAGTTTATCTCCGGGACAGGGGAACTATGGCTACACCTTC. It is translated as CASSLSPGQGNYGYTF.

CDR3 amino acids: CASSFGDRGPDSYEQYF. The CDR3 coding sequence is TGTGCCAGCAGTTTCGGTGACAGGGGGCCCGATTCCTACGAGCAGTACTTC. The V gene is TRBV12-3 or TRBV12-4, the J gene TRBJ2-7, with 10 bases aligning to TRBD1. This CDR3 is 17 amino acids long. Germline trimming cut 3 bases from V and 1 base from J; bases unmatched to any gene: 9.

Only a few counts were recorded for this clonotype. This chain connects TRBV25-1 to TRBJ1-6; D gene uncertain. V gave up 4 bases and J gave up 6 bases, with 13 bases separating them. The CDR3 has 15 residues. Per germline, CDR1 MGHDK and CDR2 SYGVNS. CDR3 DNA: TGTGCCAGCAGTGCCCCCACGGGTTCTAATTCACCCCTCCACTTT. Translating gives CASSAPTGSNSPLHF.